This T cell receptor beta chain was identified during a study of T-cell memory formation after mild COVID-19. The CDR3 runs 13 residues. CDR1 is SNHLY and CDR2 is FYNNEI in the germline V gene. Trimming cost V 2 bases and J 4 bases, with 8 bases left between them. TCR alpha and TCR beta cDNA libraries with sample barcodes and UMIs came from 5'RACE using constant-segment primers. TCRdb ran MiXCR on the 5' RACE reads and lists one entry per CDR3 protein. The sample contains about 400,000 distinct CDR3 sequences, roughly 26% of which appear only once. With regard to this clonotype: Its specificity is unknown.

Broader study findings: Contracting CD4+ clones lay largely in CM and EM, with CD8+ ones residing in EMRA. Pre-infection memory already had some responding clones, implying cross-reactive memory joined. Later expanders leaned CD4+, whereas clones that contracted between day 15 and 85 were balanced CD4/CD8.

The sample was PBMCs or a T cell subset sorted from them (not recorded which). The source of this sequence is an adult woman who had mild COVID-19 (a few samples of this study predate the infection). Cell type and time point are not known. The rearrangement links TRBV2 to TRBJ2-5; no clear D. This CDR3 is CASSEWAGETQYF. The CDR3 coding sequence is TGTGCCAGCAGTGAATGGGCAGGAGAGACCCAGTACTTC.